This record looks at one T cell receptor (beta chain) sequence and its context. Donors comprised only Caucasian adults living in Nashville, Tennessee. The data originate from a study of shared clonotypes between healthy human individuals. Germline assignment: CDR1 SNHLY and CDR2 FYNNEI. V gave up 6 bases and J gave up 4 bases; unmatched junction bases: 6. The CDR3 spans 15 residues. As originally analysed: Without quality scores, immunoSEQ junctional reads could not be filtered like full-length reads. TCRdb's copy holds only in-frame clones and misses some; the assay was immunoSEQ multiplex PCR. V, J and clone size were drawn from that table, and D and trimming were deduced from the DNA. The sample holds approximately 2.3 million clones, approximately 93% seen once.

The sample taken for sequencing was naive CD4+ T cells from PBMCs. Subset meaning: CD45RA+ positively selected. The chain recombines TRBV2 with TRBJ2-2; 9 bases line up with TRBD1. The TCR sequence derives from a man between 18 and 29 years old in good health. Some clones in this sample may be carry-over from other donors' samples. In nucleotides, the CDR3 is TGTGCCAGCAGAGCTCGACAGGGGGTCACCGGGGAGCTGTTTTTT. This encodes CASRARQGVTGELFF.